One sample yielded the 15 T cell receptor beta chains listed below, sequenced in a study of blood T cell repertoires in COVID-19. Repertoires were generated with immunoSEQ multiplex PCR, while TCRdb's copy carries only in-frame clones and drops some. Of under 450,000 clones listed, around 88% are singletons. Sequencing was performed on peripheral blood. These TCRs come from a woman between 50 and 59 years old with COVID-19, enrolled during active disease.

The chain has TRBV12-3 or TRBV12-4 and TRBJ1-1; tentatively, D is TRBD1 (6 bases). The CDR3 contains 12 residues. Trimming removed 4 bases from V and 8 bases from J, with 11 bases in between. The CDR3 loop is CASSSQGFEAFF. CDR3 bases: TGTGCCAGCAGTTCTCAGGGGTTCGAAGCTTTCTTT.

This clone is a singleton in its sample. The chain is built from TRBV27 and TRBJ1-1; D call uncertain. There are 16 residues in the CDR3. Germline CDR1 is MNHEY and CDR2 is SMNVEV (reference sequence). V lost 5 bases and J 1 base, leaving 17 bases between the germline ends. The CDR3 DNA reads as TGTGCCAGCAGTCACACAGCCCCCCCAGGGAACACTGAAGCTTTCTTT. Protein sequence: CASSHTAPPGNTEAFF.

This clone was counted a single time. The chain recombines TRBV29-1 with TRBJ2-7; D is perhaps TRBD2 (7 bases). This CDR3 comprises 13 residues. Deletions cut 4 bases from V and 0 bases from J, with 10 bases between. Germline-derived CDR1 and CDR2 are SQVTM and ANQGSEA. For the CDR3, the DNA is TGCAGCGTTGGAGGGGGGGGCTCCTACGAGCAGTACTTC. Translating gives CSVGGGGSYEQYF.

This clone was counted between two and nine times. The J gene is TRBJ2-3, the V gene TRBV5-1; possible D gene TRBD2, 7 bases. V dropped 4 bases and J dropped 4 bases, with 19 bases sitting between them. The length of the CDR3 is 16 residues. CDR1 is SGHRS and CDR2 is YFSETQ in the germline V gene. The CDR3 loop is CASSRFVRGRADTQYF. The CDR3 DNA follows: TGCGCCAGCAGCCGGTTTGTGCGGGGGCGGGCAGATACGCAGTATTTT.

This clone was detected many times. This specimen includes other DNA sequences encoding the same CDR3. The CDR3 protein is CASSYSGRGPYNEQFF. In DNA form, the CDR3 reads TGTGCCAGCAGTTACTCGGGGCGGGGGCCGTACAATGAGCAGTTCTTC. The chain joins TRBV6-5 to TRBJ2-1; D perhaps matches TRBD2 (7 bases). Germline CDR1 MNHEY, CDR2 SVGAGI. This CDR3 is built from 16 residues. V lost 0 bases and J 4 bases, leaving 13 bases between the germline ends.

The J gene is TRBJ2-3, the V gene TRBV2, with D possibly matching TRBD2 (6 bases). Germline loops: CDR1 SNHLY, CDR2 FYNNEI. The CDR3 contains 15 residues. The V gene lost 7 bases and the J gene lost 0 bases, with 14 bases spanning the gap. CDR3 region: CASTLIGGSTDTQYF. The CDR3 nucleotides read TGTGCCAGCACTCTTATCGGGGGTAGCACAGATACGCAGTATTTT.

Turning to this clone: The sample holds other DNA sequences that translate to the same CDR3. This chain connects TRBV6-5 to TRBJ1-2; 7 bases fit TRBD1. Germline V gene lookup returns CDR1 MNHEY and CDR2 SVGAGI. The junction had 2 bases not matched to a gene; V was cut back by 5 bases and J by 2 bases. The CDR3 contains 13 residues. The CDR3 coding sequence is TGTGCCAGCAGTCGACAGGGAAACTATGGCTACACCTTC. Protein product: CASSRQGNYGYTF.

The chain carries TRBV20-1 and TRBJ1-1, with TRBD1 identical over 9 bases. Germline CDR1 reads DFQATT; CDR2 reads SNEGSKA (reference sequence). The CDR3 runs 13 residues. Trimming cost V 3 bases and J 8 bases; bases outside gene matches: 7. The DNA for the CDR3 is TGCAGTGCTAGTGGTGACAGGGGGAAAGAAGCTTTCTTT. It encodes CSASGDRGKEAFF.

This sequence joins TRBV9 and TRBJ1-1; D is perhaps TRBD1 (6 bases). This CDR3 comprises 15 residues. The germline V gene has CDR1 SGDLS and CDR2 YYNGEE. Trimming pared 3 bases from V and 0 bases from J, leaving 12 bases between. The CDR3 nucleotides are TGTGCCAGCAGCGGAAGGACAGCCATGAACACTGAAGCTTTCTTT. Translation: CASSGRTAMNTEAFF. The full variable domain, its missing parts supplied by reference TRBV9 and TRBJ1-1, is DSGVTQTPKHLITATGQRVTLRCSPRSGDLSVYWYQQSLDQGLQFLIQYYNGEERAKGNILERFSAQQFPDLHSELNLSSLELGDSALYFCASSGRTAMNTEAFFGQGTRLTVV.

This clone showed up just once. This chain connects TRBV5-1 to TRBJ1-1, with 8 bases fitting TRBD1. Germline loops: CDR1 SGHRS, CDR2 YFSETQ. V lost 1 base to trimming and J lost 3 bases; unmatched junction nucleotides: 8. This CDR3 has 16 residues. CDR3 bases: TGCGCCAGCAGCTTGACAGGGGGTAGGGTGGACACTGAAGCTTTCTTT. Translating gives CASSLTGGRVDTEAFF.

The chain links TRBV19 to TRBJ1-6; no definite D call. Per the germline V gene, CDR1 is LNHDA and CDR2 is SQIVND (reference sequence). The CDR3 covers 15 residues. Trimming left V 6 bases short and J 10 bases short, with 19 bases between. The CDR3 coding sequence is TGTGCCAGTAGCCAAAAAGGGTTTAGCGGGTCACCCCTCCACTTT. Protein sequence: CASSQKGFSGSPLHF.

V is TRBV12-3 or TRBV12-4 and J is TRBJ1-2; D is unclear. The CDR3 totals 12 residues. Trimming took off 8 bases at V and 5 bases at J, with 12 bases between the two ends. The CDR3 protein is CASWKGAYGYTF. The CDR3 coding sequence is TGTGCCAGCTGGAAGGGAGCTTATGGCTACACCTTC.

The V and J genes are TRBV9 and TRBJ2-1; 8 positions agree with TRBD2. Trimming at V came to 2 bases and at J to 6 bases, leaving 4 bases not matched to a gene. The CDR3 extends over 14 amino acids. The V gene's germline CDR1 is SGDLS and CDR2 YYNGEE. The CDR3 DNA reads TGTGCCAGCAGCGTCGTCGGGGGGGTCAATGAGCAGTTCTTC. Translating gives CASSVVGGVNEQFF.

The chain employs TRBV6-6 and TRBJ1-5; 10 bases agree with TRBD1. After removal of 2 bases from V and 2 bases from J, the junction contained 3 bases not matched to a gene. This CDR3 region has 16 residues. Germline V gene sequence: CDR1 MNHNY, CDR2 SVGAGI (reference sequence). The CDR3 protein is CASSYGTGARNQPQHF. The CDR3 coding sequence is TGTGCCAGCAGTTACGGGACAGGGGCTCGCAATCAGCCCCAGCATTTT.

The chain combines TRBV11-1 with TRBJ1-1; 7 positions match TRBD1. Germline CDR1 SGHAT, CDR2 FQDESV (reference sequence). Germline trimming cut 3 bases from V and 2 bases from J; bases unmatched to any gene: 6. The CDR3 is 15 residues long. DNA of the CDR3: TGTGCCAGCAGCTTCGAAGGGACAGTCAACACTGAAGCTTTCTTT. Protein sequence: CASSFEGTVNTEAFF. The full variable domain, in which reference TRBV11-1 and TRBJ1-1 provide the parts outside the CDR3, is EAEVAQSPRYKITEKSQAVAFWCDPISGHATLYWYRQILGQGPELLVQFQDESVVDDSQLPKDRFSAERLKGVDSTLKIQPAELGDSAMYLCASSFEGTVNTEAFFGQGTRLTVV.